The 14 T cell receptor beta chains listed next were all sequenced from one sample in a study of regulatory and conventional T cells in RAG deficiency. Genomic DNA came from blood conventional CD4+ T cells gated CD25-low CD127-high. Method: immunoSEQ multiplex PCR; TCRdb's copy keeps in-frame clones and lacks some. The data show some 23,000 clones, roughly 93% seen once. The same sample was also studied in work on regulatory T cells. That source notes: Amplification used 52 TRBV primers and 13 TRBJ primers.

What was sequenced was CD4+ T cells sorted from blood. These receptors all stem from a human donor in good health.

V is TRBV27 and J is TRBJ2-1; 9 nucleotides align to TRBD2. CDR3 length: 18 residues. Trimming at V came to 1 base and at J to 6 bases, leaving 13 bases not matched to a gene. The germline gives CDR1 MNHEY, CDR2 SMNVEV (reference sequence). As DNA, the CDR3 is TGTGCCAGCAGTTTATGGGCTCCCTGGCTAGCGGGGAGCAATGAGCAGTTCTTC. Protein: CASSLWAPWLAGSNEQFF.

The gene calls are TRBV4-2 and TRBJ1-6, with TRBD1 matching 7 bases. The CDR3 contains 17 residues. V lost 3 bases, J lost 6 bases, and 11 bases stayed unmatched. Looked up from germline, CDR1 is LGHNA and CDR2 is YNFKEQ. The CDR3 region has the DNA TGTGCCAGCAGCCAGTCTCCTGGACAGGCGAGTAATTCACCCCTCCACTTT. This gives the protein CASSQSPGQASNSPLHF.

V gene TRBV6-6 combines with J gene TRBJ2-1; no clear D gene. This CDR3 contains 12 residues. Germline CDR1 MNHNY, CDR2 SVGAGI (reference sequence). V shed 7 bases and J shed 5 bases, with 9 bases lying between them. The CDR3 is CASNMADNEQFF. The CDR3 DNA reads as TGTGCCAGCAATATGGCAGACAATGAGCAGTTCTTC.

The chain is built from TRBV7-8 and TRBJ2-1, with TRBD2 matching over 7 bases. CDR1 is SGHVS and CDR2 is FQNEAQ in the germline V gene. The CDR3 loop spans 15 amino acids. With V trimmed by 5 bases and J by 4 bases, 8 bases remained unmatched. The CDR3 reads CASSPRGGEYNEQFF. CDR3 nucleotide sequence: TGTGCCAGCAGCCCCCGTGGGGGGGAATACAATGAGCAGTTCTTC.

This clone has only one observation. This chain joins TRBV4-1 and TRBJ1-5; D unclear. Trimming removed 8 bases at V and 1 base at J, with 15 bases between. Germline V gives CDR1 MGHRA, CDR2 YSYEKL. The CDR3 extends over 15 amino acids. CDR3 bases: TGCGCCAGCCGGATGACGGGAAAAAGCAATCAGCCCCAGCATTTT. Amino acids: CASRMTGKSNQPQHF.

The chain is built from TRBV2 and TRBJ2-7; weak D call: TRBD1 (6 bases). V lost 7 bases and J lost 0, with 28 bases in between. The CDR3 consists of 19 residues. CDR1 and CDR2 from the germline V gene are SNHLY and FYNNEI. CDR3 protein: CASMILGGWGGAASYEQYF. The DNA for the CDR3 is TGTGCCAGCATGATCCTAGGGGGTTGGGGCGGAGCAGCCTCCTACGAGCAGTACTTC.

The CDR3 here is CASSYTGGNTEAFF. For the CDR3, the DNA is TGTGCCAGCAGTTACACGGGCGGGAACACTGAAGCTTTCTTT. V gene TRBV6-6 combines with J gene TRBJ1-1; D call uncertain. The CDR3 totals 14 residues. V shed 2 bases and J shed 1 base, with 8 bases lying between them. Germline-derived CDR1 and CDR2 are MNHNY and SVGAGI (reference sequence).

The rearrangement links TRBV18 to TRBJ2-5; D tentatively fits TRBD1 or TRBD2 (5 bases each). The CDR3 consists of 17 residues. The germline gives CDR1 KGHSH, CDR2 LQKENI. Trimming cost V 1 base and J 1 base, with 16 bases left between them. CDR3 residues: CASSPLVGEGSQETQYF. CDR3 bases: TGTGCCAGCTCACCACTCGTGGGCGAGGGGTCCCAAGAGACCCAGTACTTC.

This chain links TRBV27 with TRBJ2-7; the D gene is possibly TRBD2 (5 bases). The CDR3 runs 14 residues. The germline V gene has CDR1 MNHEY and CDR2 SMNVEV (reference sequence). Between the trimmed V and J ends, which lost 3 bases and 7 bases, there was a span of 16 bases. As DNA, the CDR3 is TGTGCCAGCAGTTTTCACGGACTGGCGAGGGAGCAGTACTTC. Translation gives CASSFHGLAREQYF.

This clone was seen a single time. The chain has TRBV10-2 and TRBJ2-5; D not certain. Trimming stripped 2 bases from V and 5 bases from J, with 6 bases between. The CDR3 consists of 12 residues. CDR1 is WSHSY, CDR2 SAAADI, per germline. The CDR3 DNA is TGCGCCAGCAGTGAGGTGGGGGAGACCCAGTACTTC. It is translated as CASSEVGETQYF.

This clone was detected only once. J is TRBJ1-5 and V is TRBV28; D ambiguous. There are 12 residues in the CDR3. V was pared by 3 bases and J by 4 bases, with 4 bases between. The V gene's germline CDR1 is MDHEN and CDR2 SYDVKM. Here the CDR3 DNA reads TGTGCCAGCAGTTTGCCTAATCAGCCCCAGCATTTT. Translated, it gives CASSLPNQPQHF.

J is TRBJ2-5 and V is TRBV28; weak D call: TRBD1 (6 bases). V was shortened by 7 bases and J by 0 bases, with 15 bases between the two germline ends. Germline CDR1 reads MDHEN; CDR2 reads SYDVKM. The CDR3 has 15 amino acids. The CDR3, as DNA: TGTGCCAGCACCAAAAGGACAGAATACCAAGAGACCCAGTACTTC. This codes for CASTKRTEYQETQYF.

The V gene is TRBV6-6, the J gene TRBJ1-1; 8 bases fit TRBD1. The CDR3 is 12 amino acids. CDR1 and CDR2 (germline): MNHNY, SVGAGI (reference sequence). V gave up 2 bases and J gave up 12 bases; unmatched junction bases: 5. The CDR3 sequence is CASSYEDRATFF. CDR3 DNA: TGTGCCAGCAGTTACGAGGACAGGGCAACTTTCTTT.

This chain links TRBV5-1 with TRBJ2-6; D remains unclear. Germline CDR1 reads SGHRS; CDR2 reads YFSETQ. The CDR3 runs to 18 residues. The germline V and J ends were trimmed by 0 bases and 2 bases, with 15 bases remaining between them. Written as DNA, the CDR3 is TGCGCCAGCAGCTTGGCACAATGGGATGATGCTGGGGCCAACGTCCTGACTTTC. Encoded protein: CASSLAQWDDAGANVLTF.